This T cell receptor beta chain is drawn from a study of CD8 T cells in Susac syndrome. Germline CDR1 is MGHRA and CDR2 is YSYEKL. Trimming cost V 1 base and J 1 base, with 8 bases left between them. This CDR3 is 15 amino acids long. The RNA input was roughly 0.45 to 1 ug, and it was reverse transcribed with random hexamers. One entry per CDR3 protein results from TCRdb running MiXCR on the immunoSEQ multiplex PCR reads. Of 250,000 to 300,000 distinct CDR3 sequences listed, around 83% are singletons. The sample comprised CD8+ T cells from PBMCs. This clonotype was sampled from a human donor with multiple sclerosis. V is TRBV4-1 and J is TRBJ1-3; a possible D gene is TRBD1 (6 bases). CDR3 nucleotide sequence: TGCGCCAGCAGCCAAGTAACAGGGTCTGGAAACACCATATATTTT. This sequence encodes CASSQVTGSGNTIYF.